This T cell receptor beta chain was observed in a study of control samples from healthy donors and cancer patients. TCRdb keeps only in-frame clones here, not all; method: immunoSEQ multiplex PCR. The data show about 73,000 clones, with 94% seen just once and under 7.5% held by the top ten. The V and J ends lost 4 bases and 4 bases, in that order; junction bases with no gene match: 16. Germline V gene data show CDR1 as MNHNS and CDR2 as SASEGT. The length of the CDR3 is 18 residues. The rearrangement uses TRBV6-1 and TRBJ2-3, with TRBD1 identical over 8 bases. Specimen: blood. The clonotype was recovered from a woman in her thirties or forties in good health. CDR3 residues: CASSGRTGTGYGADTQYF. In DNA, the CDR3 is TGTGCCAGCAGTGGACGGACAGGGACGGGGTATGGCGCAGATACGCAGTATTTT.